What follows describes a single T cell receptor beta chain. The record originates from a study of blood T cell repertoires in COVID-19. Turning to the study itself: The United States, Italy and Spain provided the acute and convalescent COVID-19 samples. From T cells, B-cell-depleted T cells, or PBMCs came the material, which was cDNA or gDNA.

Enrollment of patients from Seattle took place during active infection, with longitudinal follow-up. As originally analysed: It was from reference gene primer amplification that nucleated cell counts were estimated. Sequenced by immunoSEQ multiplex PCR; TCRdb stores in-frame clones only, minus some. D and trimming were read from the DNA, whereas the V and J calls and clone size are those reported in that table. The sample gives about 180,000 clones, roughly four fifths of which show up once; around 8% is in the top ten. The junction had 0 bases not matched to a gene; V was cut back by 4 bases and J by 1 base. This CDR3 region has 13 residues.

Sequencing was carried out using peripheral blood. The TCR sequence derives from a woman in her sixties or seventies with COVID-19, enrolled during active disease. This chain uses TRBV12-3 or TRBV12-4 with TRBJ2-5; TRBD2 matches 7 bases. The chain's CDR3 is CASSWGGQETQYF. The CDR3 DNA is TGTGCCAGCAGTTGGGGGGGCCAAGAGACCCAGTACTTC.